The entry that follows covers one T cell receptor (beta chain) sequence. Its antigen is currently unknown. This record comes from a study of T cell responses to AZD1222 COVID-19 vaccine. Repertoires were generated with immunoSEQ multiplex PCR, while TCRdb's copy carries only in-frame clones and drops some. The sample holds around 120,000 clones, 92% seen once. The CDR3 contains 15 residues. Trimming pared 2 bases from V and 7 bases from J, leaving 12 bases between. CDR1 SGHTA and CDR2 FQGTGA come from the germline V gene. Study-level findings and limits: Close to half of all spike-specific TCRs reportedly target regions of the variants that are unmutated. Repertoires were obtained solely post-peak T cell response. Compared with day 0, the breadth and depth of the Spike-specific TCR repertoire rose significantly after two doses of AZD1222.

Sequencing was performed on peripheral blood, taken on day 0 of AZD1222 vaccination. This sequence originates from an adult in good health. This sequence joins TRBV7-3 and TRBJ1-6, with D maybe TRBD1 (5 bases). CDR3 nucleotides: TGTGCCAGCAGCTTAGGGCAGGGTTTCAATTCACCCCTCCACTTT. This gives the protein CASSLGQGFNSPLHF.